This T cell receptor (beta chain) was sequenced for a study of read filtering for tumor transcriptome and immune sequencing. Study at large: Per sample, TCR-region reads ranged about 4 to 11 million by IR-seq, about 75 to 1273 by RNA-seq.

The library was built from 400 to 500 ng RNA with molecular barcoded adaptors for alpha/delta and beta/gamma chains. TCRdb re-derived calls from the reads in MiXCR, one entry per CDR3 protein. The sample contains fewer than 90,000 distinct CDR3 sequences, 12% of which appear only once. Losses at the gene ends were 3 bases for V and 8 bases for J; bases not matched to a gene: 3. The CDR3 covers 13 residues. Germline V lookup: CDR1 KGHSH, CDR2 LQKENI. Material for sequencing was a population of CD138-negative cells sorted from bone marrow. The TCR was taken from a donor aged 40 or over with multiple myeloma. The chain is built from TRBV18 and TRBJ2-1; 8 nucleotides match TRBD1. The CDR3 sequence is CASSPGQDDEQFF. CDR3 DNA: TGTGCCAGCTCACCGGGACAGGACGATGAGCAGTTCTTC.